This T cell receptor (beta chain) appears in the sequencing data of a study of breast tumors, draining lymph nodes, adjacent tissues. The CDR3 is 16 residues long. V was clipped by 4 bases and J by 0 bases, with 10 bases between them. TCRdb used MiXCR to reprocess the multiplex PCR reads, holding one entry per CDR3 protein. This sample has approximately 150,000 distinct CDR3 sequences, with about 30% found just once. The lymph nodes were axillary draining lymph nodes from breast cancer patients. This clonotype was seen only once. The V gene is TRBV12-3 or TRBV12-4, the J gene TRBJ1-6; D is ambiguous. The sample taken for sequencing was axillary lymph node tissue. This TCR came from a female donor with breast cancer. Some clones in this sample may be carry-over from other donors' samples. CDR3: CASSSWASSYNSPLHF. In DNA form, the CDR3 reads TGTGCCAGCAGTTCGTGGGCCAGCTCCTATAATTCACCCCTCCACTTT.